This TCR beta chain was sequenced during a study of T cells in Graves' hyperthyroidism and ophthalmopathy. Study in general: Peripheral blood was obtained at initial diagnosis, preceding any treatment.

Amplified regions were TCR beta CDR3 sequences from RNA transcripts. HTBI primers were employed in a first-round RT-PCR of the TCR CDR3. TCRdb analysed the multiplex PCR reads with MiXCR anew, one entry per CDR3 protein. The sample consists of approximately 600,000 distinct CDR3 sequences, around 21% of them appearing once. Inclusion characteristics of ophthalmopathy patients comprised a Clinical Activity Score of at least 3, a NOSPECS grade of at least 4, and duration under 3 months. Lactation, pregnancy, other autoimmune disease or uncontrolled infection led to exclusion of patients. In germline, CDR1 is SGHVS, CDR2 FNYEAQ. The V segment lost 3 bases and the J segment 3 bases; nucleotides outside the gene matches: 10. This CDR3 has 17 residues.

The V gene is TRBV7-6, the J gene TRBJ2-7; the match to TRBD2 covers 11 bases. The sequenced material came from blood. The sequence derives from a man aged 30 to 39 with Graves' ophthalmopathy. The CDR3 sequence is CASSFSYDGTSGYEQYF. DNA of the CDR3: TGTGCCAGCAGCTTTAGTTACGACGGGACTAGCGGCTACGAGCAGTACTTC. Full variable domain (rest looked up from reference TRBV7-6 and TRBJ2-7): GAGVSQSPRYKVTKRGQDVALRCDPISGHVSLYWYRQALGQGPEFLTYFNYEAQQDKSGLPNDRFSAERPEGSISTLTIQRTEQRDSAMYRCASSFSYDGTSGYEQYFGPGTRLTVT.